A selection of T cell receptor beta chains follows, all from one sample in a study of response to subunit inactivated influenza vaccine. TCRdb reanalysed the RT-PCR reads using MiXCR and keeps one entry per CDR3 protein. The table lists approximately 490,000 distinct CDR3 sequences, approximately 7.8% of them singletons. Specimen: PBMCs from blood, collected less than 25 months after vaccination. These receptors were collected from a man between 50 and 69 years old who received an inactivated influenza vaccine. Each CDR3 is given with its conserved first and last residue. A D gene is named only where the DNA matches it firmly. Clone size is stated in some rows and not others, as once, few, many or a class when expanded.

J gene	V gene	D gene	clone size	CDR3 DNA	CDR3 protein
TRBJ1-5	TRBV2	TRBD1	.	TGTGCCAGCAGTGAAAGGACAGGGTGGAATCAGCCCCAGCATTTT	CASSERTGWNQPQHF
TRBJ1-5	TRBV28	.	many	TGTGCCAGCAGTCTCCCCGGGGGGGTAAAGCCCCAGCATTTT	CASSLPGGVKPQHF
TRBJ2-3	TRBV20-1	TRBD2	.	TGCAGTGCTGGGGGACTAGCGGACGACACAGATACGCAGTATTTT	CSAGGLADDTDTQYF
TRBJ2-7	TRBV20-1	TRBD2	.	TGCAGTGCTAGATCACCTTCGACTAGCGGAGATTACGAGCAGTACTTC	CSARSPSTSGDYEQYF
TRBJ2-1	TRBV5-1	TRBD1	few	TGCGCCAGCAGCCTACGGACAGGGTGGGGTGAGCAGTTCTTC	CASSLRTGWGEQFF
TRBJ2-3	TRBV29-1	TRBD2	.	TGCGGCGTTGGGACTAGCGGGGTTGCAGATACGCAGTATTTT	CGVGTSGVADTQYF
TRBJ2-7	TRBV6-5	.	few	TGTGCCAGCAGTTACTCTAGGGGCGAGCAGTACTTC	CASSYSRGEQYF
TRBJ2-5	TRBV2	TRBD1	few	TGTGCCAGCAGGAGGGACAGGCCACAAGAGACCCAGTACTTC	CASRRDRPQETQYF
TRBJ2-1	TRBV5-1	TRBD1	many	TGCGCCAGCAGCCGGACAGGGTCTGGCAATGAGCAGTTCTTC	CASSRTGSGNEQFF
TRBJ1-1	TRBV29-1	.	many	TGCAGCGTTGAAGGGGTGAACACTGAAGCTTTCTTT	CSVEGVNTEAFF
TRBJ2-5	TRBV20-1	TRBD2	many	TGCAGTGTCAGAGCCGGCGCTAGCGGTTACCAAGAGACCCAGTACTTC	CSVRAGASGYQETQYF